The entry below gives a single T cell receptor beta chain sequence along with its context. The sample belongs to a study of blood T cell repertoires in COVID-19. Across the whole study: Sites in the United States, Italy and Spain provided acute and convalescent COVID-19 samples. T cells, B-cell-depleted T cells, or PBMCs provided the cDNA or gDNA that served as material.

Germline V CDR1 and CDR2: MDHEN, SYDVKM. Germline trimming cut 6 bases from V and 4 bases from J; bases unmatched to any gene: 1. This CDR3 has 13 amino acids. Original analysis: By means of reference gene primer amplification, nucleated cell counts were estimated. The table came from immunoSEQ multiplex PCR; TCRdb's copy has only in-frame clones and leaves some out. The V and J calls and clone size come from that table; D and trimming were worked out from the DNA. Here the sample spans about 88,000 clones, around 90% being singletons. The sample comprised peripheral blood. The chain combines TRBV28 with TRBJ2-3, with 10 bases aligning to TRBD2. This clonotype was obtained from a male donor with acute or convalescent COVID-19. The CDR3 DNA reads TGTGCCAGCAGAGCGGGGGGGCCAGATACGCAGTATTTT. It yields the protein CASRAGGPDTQYF.